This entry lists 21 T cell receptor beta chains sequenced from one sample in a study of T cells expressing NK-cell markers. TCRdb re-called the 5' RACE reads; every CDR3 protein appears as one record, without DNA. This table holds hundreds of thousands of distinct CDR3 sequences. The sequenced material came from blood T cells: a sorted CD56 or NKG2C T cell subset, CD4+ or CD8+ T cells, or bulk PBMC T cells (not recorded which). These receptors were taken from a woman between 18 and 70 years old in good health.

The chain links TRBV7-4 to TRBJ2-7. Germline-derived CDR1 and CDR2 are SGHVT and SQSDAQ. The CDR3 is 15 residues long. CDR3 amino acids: CASSLERAVVYEQYF.

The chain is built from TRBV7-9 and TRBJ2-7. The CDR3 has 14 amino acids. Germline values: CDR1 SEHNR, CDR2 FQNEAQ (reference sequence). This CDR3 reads CASSLWELTYEQYF. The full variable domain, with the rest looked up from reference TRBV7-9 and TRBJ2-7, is DTGVSQNPRHKITKRGQNVTFRCDPISEHNRLYWYRQTLGQGPEFLTYFQNEAQLEKSRLLSDRFSAERPKGSFSTLEIQRTEQGDSAMYLCASSLWELTYEQYFGPGTRLTVT.

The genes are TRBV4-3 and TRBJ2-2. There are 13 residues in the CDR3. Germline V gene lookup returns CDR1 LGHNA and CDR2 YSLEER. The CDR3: CASSQGFTGELFF.

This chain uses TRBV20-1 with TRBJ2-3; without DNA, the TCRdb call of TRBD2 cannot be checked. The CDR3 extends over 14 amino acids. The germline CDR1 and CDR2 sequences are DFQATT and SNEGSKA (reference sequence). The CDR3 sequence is CSATPLAFRDTQYF.

CDR3 protein: CASSSPASGHYEQYF. The gene calls are TRBV7-2 and TRBJ2-7; TCRdb's D call, TRBD2, is unchecked because there is no DNA. Germline V gene sequence: CDR1 SGHTA, CDR2 FQGNSA. The CDR3 is 15 amino acids.

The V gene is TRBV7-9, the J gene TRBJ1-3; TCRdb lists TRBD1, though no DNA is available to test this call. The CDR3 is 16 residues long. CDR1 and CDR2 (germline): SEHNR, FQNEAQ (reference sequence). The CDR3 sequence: CASSPGQPNSGNTIYF.

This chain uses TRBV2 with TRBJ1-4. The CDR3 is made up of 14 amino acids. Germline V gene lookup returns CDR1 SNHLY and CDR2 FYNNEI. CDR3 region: CASRDSSTNEKLFF.

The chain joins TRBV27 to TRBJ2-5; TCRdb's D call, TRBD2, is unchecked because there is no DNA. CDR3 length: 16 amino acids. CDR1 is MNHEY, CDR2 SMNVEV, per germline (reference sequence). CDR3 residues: CASSLRAGGHQETQYF.

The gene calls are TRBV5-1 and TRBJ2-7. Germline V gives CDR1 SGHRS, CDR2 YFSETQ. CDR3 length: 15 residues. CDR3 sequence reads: CASSLKGLGNYEQYF.

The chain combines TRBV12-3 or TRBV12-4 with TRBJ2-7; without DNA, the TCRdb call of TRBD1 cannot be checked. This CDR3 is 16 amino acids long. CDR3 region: CAGSRPLPNRVYEQYF.

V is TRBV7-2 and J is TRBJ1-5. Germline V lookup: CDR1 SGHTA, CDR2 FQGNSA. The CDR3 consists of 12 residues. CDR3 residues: CASSLETRPQHF.

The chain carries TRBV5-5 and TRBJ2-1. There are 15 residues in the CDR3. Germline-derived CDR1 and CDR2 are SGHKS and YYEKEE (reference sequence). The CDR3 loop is CASSLAGNNYNEQFF.

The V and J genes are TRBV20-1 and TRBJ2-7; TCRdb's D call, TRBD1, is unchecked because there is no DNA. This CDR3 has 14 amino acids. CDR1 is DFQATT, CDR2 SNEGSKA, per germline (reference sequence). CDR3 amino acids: CSARPTGPSYEQYF.

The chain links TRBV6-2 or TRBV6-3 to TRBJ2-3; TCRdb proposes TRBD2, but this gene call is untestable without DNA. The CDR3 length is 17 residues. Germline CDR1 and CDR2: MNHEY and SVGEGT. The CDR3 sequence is CASSFLYRERETDTQYF.

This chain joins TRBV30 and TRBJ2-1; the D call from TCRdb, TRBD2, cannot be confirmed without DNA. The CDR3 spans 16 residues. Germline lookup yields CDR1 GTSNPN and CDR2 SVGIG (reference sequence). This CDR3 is CAWISNLAGGYNEQFF.

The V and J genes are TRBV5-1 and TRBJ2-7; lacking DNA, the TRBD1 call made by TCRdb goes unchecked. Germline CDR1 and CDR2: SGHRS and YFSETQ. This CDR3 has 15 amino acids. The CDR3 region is CASSLGPGQAYEQYF.

The CDR3 loop is CASSGQYYEQYF. The rearrangement joins TRBV11-2 to TRBJ2-7; absent DNA, TCRdb's TRBD1 call cannot be checked. CDR1 SGHAT and CDR2 FQNNGV come from the germline V gene. The CDR3 is 12 residues long.

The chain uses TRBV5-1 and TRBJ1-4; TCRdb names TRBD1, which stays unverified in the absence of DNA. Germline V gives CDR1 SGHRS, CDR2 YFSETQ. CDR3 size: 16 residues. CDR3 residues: CASSSARGTEDEKLFF.

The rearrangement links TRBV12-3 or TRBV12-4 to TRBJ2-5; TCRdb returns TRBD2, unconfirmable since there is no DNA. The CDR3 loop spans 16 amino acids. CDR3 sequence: CASSFYPLVKGETQYF.

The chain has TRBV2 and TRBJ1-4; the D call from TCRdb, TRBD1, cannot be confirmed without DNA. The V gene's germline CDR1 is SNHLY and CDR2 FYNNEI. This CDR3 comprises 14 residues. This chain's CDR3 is CASSGTGGSGKLFF.

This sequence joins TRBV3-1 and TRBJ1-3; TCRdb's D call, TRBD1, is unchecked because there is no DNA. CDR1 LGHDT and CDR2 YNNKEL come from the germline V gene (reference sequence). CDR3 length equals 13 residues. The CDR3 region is CASSQGDGNTIYF.